The 14 T cell receptor beta chains reported below all come from one sample, sequenced in a study of T cells in pancreatic ductal adenocarcinoma (dated by TCRdb to between 2016 and 2019). The pancreatic ductal adenocarcinoma patients who were selected had gone through surgery without receiving any neoadjuvant therapy. The protocol used for the library was the immunoSEQ multiplex PCR assay. In TCRdb, the immuneACCESS table is reduced to in-frame sequences with V and J assigned. These tables do not hold every clone; where another copy was compared, an unresolved V gene accounts for under half, and the others remain unexplained. For this sample the table gives roughly 16,000 clones, of which around nine tenths were detected only once. The ten largest clones represent 0.94% of the sample. The source material was PBMCs. The receptor source for this set is a human donor with pancreatic ductal adenocarcinoma.

This clone was detected once. The chain joins TRBV2 to TRBJ2-3, with TRBD2 identical over 11 bases. J was trimmed by 2 bases and V by 8 bases; bases with no gene match: 6. Germline CDR1 and CDR2: SNHLY and FYNNEI. CDR3 length: 15 amino acids. The CDR3 here is CASGLAGGPTDTQYF. The DNA of the CDR3 is TGTGCCAGCGGTCTAGCGGGGGGCCCCACAGATACGCAGTATTTT.

J is TRBJ2-5 and V is TRBV30, with 8 bases aligning to TRBD1. Germline-derived CDR1 and CDR2 are GTSNPN and SVGIG (reference sequence). V shed 1 base, J shed 5 bases, and the junction held 6 bases outside the gene matches. This CDR3 region has 14 residues. The CDR3 is CAWSATGGWETQYF. CDR3 bases: TGTGCCTGGAGTGCCACAGGGGGGTGGGAGACCCAGTACTTC.

This clone was observed once. The J gene is TRBJ2-3, the V gene TRBV9, with D unclear. The CDR3 is made up of 15 amino acids. Germline-derived CDR1 and CDR2 are SGDLS and YYNGEE. With 4 bases removed from V and 4 bases from J, the gap between germline ends came to 16 bases. The DNA of the CDR3 is TGTGCCAGCAGCCCCCGGCGGCTCGACGCAGATACGCAGTATTTT. Translating it yields CASSPRRLDADTQYF.

J is TRBJ1-6 and V is TRBV15, with D hard to call. Trimming removed 1 base at V and 8 bases at J, with 9 bases between. The CDR3 totals 14 residues. CDR1 and CDR2 from the germline V gene are LNHNV and YYDKDF (reference sequence). The CDR3 nucleotides are TGTGCCACCAGCAGAGGCCAACTCGATTCACCCCTCCACTTT. Translating gives CATSRGQLDSPLHF. The variable domain in full, with the rest retrieved from reference TRBV15 and TRBJ1-6, is DAMVIQNPRYQVTQFGKPVTLSCSQTLNHNVMYWYQQKSSQAPKLLFHYYDKDFNNEADTPDNFQSRRPNTSFCFLDIRSPGLGDTAMYLCATSRGQLDSPLHFGNGTRLTVT.

This chain joins TRBV4-2 and TRBJ1-2; the match to TRBD1 covers 10 bases. V was clipped by 5 bases and J by 6 bases; unmatched bases: 9. Germline V gene lookup returns CDR1 LGHNA and CDR2 YNFKEQ. The CDR3 length is 15 residues. This CDR3 is CASSWTGGARNGYTF. The DNA for the CDR3 is TGTGCCAGCAGCTGGACAGGGGGGGCTAGGAATGGCTACACCTTC.

In this sample, this clone turned up once. The chain couples TRBV7-2 to TRBJ1-5; 9 bases fit TRBD1. The CDR3 sequence is 14 residues long. Germline V gene lookup returns CDR1 SGHTA and CDR2 FQGNSA. Losses at the gene ends were 3 bases for V and 6 bases for J; bases not matched to a gene: 3. CDR3 nucleotides: TGTGCCAGCAGCTTGGGACAGGGAAGTCAGCCCCAGCATTTT. Translated: CASSLGQGSQPQHF.

V and J are TRBV7-2 and TRBJ2-3; D perhaps matches TRBD1 (7 bases). This CDR3 is built from 15 residues. CDR1 and CDR2 from the germline V gene are SGHTA and FQGNSA. Trimming cost V 1 base and J 3 bases, with 11 bases left between them. CDR3 bases: TGTGCCAGCAGCTTAGGTCCAGGGGGGACAGATACGCAGTATTTT. Its translation is CASSLGPGGTDTQYF.

The count of this clone is one. V gene TRBV5-1 combines with J gene TRBJ2-5; TRBD2 matches 15 bases. V lost 2 bases to trimming and J lost 3 bases; unmatched junction nucleotides: 5. The CDR3 spans 17 residues. From germline, CDR1 is SGHRS and CDR2 YFSETQ. The CDR3 protein is CASSFGLAGGPKETQYF. The DNA for the CDR3 is TGCGCCAGCAGCTTCGGACTAGCGGGGGGGCCTAAAGAGACCCAGTACTTC. The full variable domain, in which reference TRBV5-1 and TRBJ2-5 provide the parts outside the CDR3, is KAGVTQTPRYLIKTRGQQVTLSCSPISGHRSVSWYQQTPGQGLQFLFEYFSETQRNKGNFPGRFSGRQFSNSRSEMNVSTLELGDSALYLCASSFGLAGGPKETQYFGPGTRLLVL.

The chain couples TRBV6-5 to TRBJ2-5, with 7 bases matching TRBD1. V dropped 5 bases and J dropped 5; count of bases not matched to a gene: 5. The germline CDR1 and CDR2 sequences are MNHEY and SVGAGI. This CDR3 spans 13 amino acids. The CDR3 region is CASSVTGSETQYF. The CDR3 nucleotides are TGTGCCAGCAGTGTGACAGGGTCGGAGACCCAGTACTTC.

The V gene is TRBV28, the J gene TRBJ2-7, with no clear D. The ends were cut back, 5 bases at V and 3 bases at J, with 5 bases in the middle. This CDR3 is 11 amino acids long. Germline V gene data show CDR1 as MDHEN and CDR2 as SYDVKM. The CDR3 bases are TGTGCCAGCAGTATAAACTACGAGCAGTACTTC. It specifies CASSINYEQYF.

The CDR3 DNA is TGTGCCAGCTCCGCCACTAGCTCCTACGAGCAGTACTTC. This gives the protein CASSATSSYEQYF. The gene calls are TRBV6-1 and TRBJ2-7, with D maybe TRBD2 (5 bases). The germline gives CDR1 MNHNS, CDR2 SASEGT. CDR3 length: 13 residues. The V end was cut by 8 bases, the J end by 0 bases, with 11 bases between.

This rearrangement joins TRBV4-3 to TRBJ2-7, with 7 bases lining up with TRBD1. The CDR3 runs 14 residues. Trimming removed 3 bases from V and 4 bases from J; junction bases left unmatched: 6. In germline, CDR1 is LGHNA, CDR2 YSLEER. The CDR3 nucleotides are TGCGCCAGCAGCCAGAGGGTGACAGGGTACGAGCAGTACTTC. Amino acids: CASSQRVTGYEQYF.

The count of this clone is one. The chain's CDR3 is CASPSRSNQPQHF. The DNA for the CDR3 is TGTGCCAGCCCTTCCCGGAGCAATCAGCCCCAGCATTTT. This chain links TRBV18 with TRBJ1-5; D is unclear. The CDR3 sequence is 13 residues long. V lost 8 bases, J lost 1 base, and 9 bases lay in between. Germline V gene sequence: CDR1 KGHSH, CDR2 LQKENI.

The chain couples TRBV28 to TRBJ2-5; tentative D call: TRBD1 (6 bases). Judging by the DNA end, TRBJ2-7 fits better; the J call may be wrong. The germline V gene encodes CDR1 MDHEN and CDR2 SYDVKM. The length of the CDR3 is 12 residues. CDR3 sequence reads: CASRLGGYEQYF. The CDR3 DNA sequence: TGTGCCAGCAGGTTAGGGGGCTACGAGCAGTACTTC.